The rows below give T cell receptor beta chains drawn from one sample of a study of regulatory T cells in long-lasting Graves disease. TCRdb re-called the multiplex PCR reads with MiXCR, one entry per CDR3 protein. The table lists under 500,000 distinct CDR3 sequences, more than 20% of them singletons. The source material was peripheral blood mononuclear cells (PBMCs), sampled when the disease was refractory, from a patient treated with antithyroid drugs. The receptors were sampled from a female donor with Graves disease. CDR3s include the opening cysteine and the closing phenylalanine or tryptophan. The order of the fields is CDR3 DNA, CDR3 protein, clone size, V gene, J gene, D gene. D genes are given only for firm matches. Expanded clones are given a class, and other clones once, few, many or no size at all.

DNA: TGTGCCAGCAGCCTCTCGATCAGGCTTTCTGAGCAGTACTTC
CDR3: CASSLSIRLSEQYF
size: -
V: TRBV5-8
J: TRBJ2-7
D: -

DNA: TGTGCCATCAGTGAACGGGACGCCTACTCTGGAAACACCATATATTTT
CDR3: CAISERDAYSGNTIYF
size: -
V: TRBV10-3
J: TRBJ1-3
D: -

DNA: TGTGCCAGCAGTTCATCCGCGCTAGCGGGAGACGAGCAGTACTTC
CDR3: CASSSSALAGDEQYF
size: many
V: TRBV27
J: TRBJ2-7
D: TRBD2

DNA: TGTGCCTGGAACCAACAGGATTATGGGTTTTGGTATGGCTACACCTTC
CDR3: CAWNQQDYGFWYGYTF
size: -
V: TRBV30
J: TRBJ1-2
D: -

DNA: TGTGCCAGCAGTCTGACGGACAGGGGCCAAACCATTACGAACACCGGGGAGCTGTTTTTT
CDR3: CASSLTDRGQTITNTGELFF
size: -
V: TRBV6-1
J: TRBJ2-2
D: TRBD1

DNA: TGTGCCAGCAGTCCCCTCTGGCAGGGGGAATCTGAAGCTTTCTTT
CDR3: CASSPLWQGESEAFF
size: many
V: TRBV27
J: TRBJ1-1
D: TRBD1

DNA: TGTGCCAGCAGTTACTCGCACCATGGACAGGGCAATGGCTACACCTTC
CDR3: CASSYSHHGQGNGYTF
size: many
V: TRBV6-5
J: TRBJ1-2
D: TRBD1

DNA: TGTGCCAGCAGTTTCCCTCGGGCTAGCGGGATCCACGAGCAGTACTTC
CDR3: CASSFPRASGIHEQYF
size: few
V: TRBV27
J: TRBJ2-7
D: TRBD2

DNA: TGTGCCAGCAGTCCCGGGACAAAGGGTAGCAATCAGCCCCAGCATTTT
CDR3: CASSPGTKGSNQPQHF
size: many
V: TRBV27
J: TRBJ1-5
D: -

DNA: TGCAGCGTTGCGCGGGCCAGGGTTTACACTGAAGCTTTCTTT
CDR3: CSVARARVYTEAFF
size: many
V: TRBV29-1
J: TRBJ1-1
D: -

DNA: TGTGCCAGCAGAAGCGGACAGATGAACACTGAAGCTTTCTTT
CDR3: CASRSGQMNTEAFF
size: many
V: TRBV27
J: TRBJ1-1
D: -

DNA: TGTGCCAGCATGAAAACAGCACTTAACTCACCCCTCCACTTT
CDR3: CASMKTALNSPLHF
size: many
V: TRBV28
J: TRBJ1-6
D: -

DNA: TGTGCCACCACTAGCGAGGTACGATGGAATGAGCAGTTCTTC
CDR3: CATTSEVRWNEQFF
size: -
V: TRBV12-3/TRBV12-4
J: TRBJ2-1
D: TRBD2

DNA: TGCAGTGCTAGTAAAGCGGGAGGGTCCTACGAGCAGTACTTC
CDR3: CSASKAGGSYEQYF
size: few
V: TRBV20-1
J: TRBJ2-7
D: TRBD2

DNA: TGTGCCAGCTCACCCGGGACTAAGGGTCCTGGGGCCAACGTCCTGACTTTC
CDR3: CASSPGTKGPGANVLTF
size: once
V: TRBV18
J: TRBJ2-6
D: TRBD2

DNA: TGTGCCACCAGCAGAGATCAGACAGTGAATAATTCACCCCTCCACTTT
CDR3: CATSRDQTVNNSPLHF
size: few
V: TRBV15
J: TRBJ1-6
D: -

DNA: TGTGCCAGCAGCTTCTCCGGCAGGGGAAACGAGCAGTACTTC
CDR3: CASSFSGRGNEQYF
size: many
V: TRBV7-9
J: TRBJ2-7
D: -

DNA: TGTGCCACCAGCAGGCAGACAGGGGCTGGCTACACCTTC
CDR3: CATSRQTGAGYTF
size: many
V: TRBV15
J: TRBJ1-2
D: TRBD1

DNA: TGCGCCAGCAGCCAAGAGTGGAGCAATGAGCAGTTCTTC
CDR3: CASSQEWSNEQFF
size: -
V: TRBV4-3
J: TRBJ2-1
D: -

DNA: TGTGCCAGCAGTGTCCTACGGAACACTGAAGCTTTCTTT
CDR3: CASSVLRNTEAFF
size: -
V: TRBV6-2/TRBV6-3
J: TRBJ1-1
D: -

DNA: TGTGCCACCAGCAGAGGAAGAGACAGGGACGCTTTCTTT
CDR3: CATSRGRDRDAFF
size: few
V: TRBV15
J: TRBJ1-1
D: TRBD1

DNA: TGTGCCTGGGACAGGGCGAATCAGCCCCAGCATTTT
CDR3: CAWDRANQPQHF
size: many
V: TRBV30
J: TRBJ1-5
D: TRBD1

DNA: TGCGCCAGCAGCCAAGATGACAGGGGAGAGACCCAGTACTTC
CDR3: CASSQDDRGETQYF
size: -
V: TRBV4-1
J: TRBJ2-5
D: TRBD1

DNA: TGTGCCAGCAGCTTAAGGGCAGAGACCCAGTACTTC
CDR3: CASSLRAETQYF
size: many
V: TRBV28
J: TRBJ2-5
D: -

DNA: TGTGCCAGCGTCCCGGACGGGAACAGCCGCTACGAGCAGTACTTC
CDR3: CASVPDGNSRYEQYF
size: many
V: TRBV2
J: TRBJ2-7
D: -

DNA: TGTGCCAGCAGGACTCCGGGACTAGCGTTCCACGAGCAGTACTTC
CDR3: CASRTPGLAFHEQYF
size: many
V: TRBV28
J: TRBJ2-7
D: TRBD2

DNA: TGTGCCAGCAGCTTAGGACAGAACTCCTACGAGCAGTACTTC
CDR3: CASSLGQNSYEQYF
size: many
V: TRBV2
J: TRBJ2-7
D: -

DNA: TGTGCCACCAGCGCCGATAAATCGACAGGGGAGAACTATGGCTACACCTTC
CDR3: CATSADKSTGENYGYTF
size: many
V: TRBV15
J: TRBJ1-2
D: TRBD1

DNA: TGTGCCAGCACCGGGCCCCACTACGAGCAGTACTTC
CDR3: CASTGPHYEQYF
size: -
V: TRBV19
J: TRBJ2-7
D: -

DNA: TGTGCCAGCAGATTGTTATCAACTAATGAAAAACTGTTTTTT
CDR3: CASRLLSTNEKLFF
size: -
V: TRBV5-5
J: TRBJ1-4
D: -

DNA: TGTGCCAGCAGCCAAGATCTGCGGCACACCGGGGAGCTGTTTTTT
CDR3: CASSQDLRHTGELFF
size: -
V: TRBV14
J: TRBJ2-2
D: -

DNA: TGTGCCAGCAGCTTAGCAGGGACAGGGGGTAAATCGCAGTATTTT
CDR3: CASSLAGTGGKSQYF
size: few
V: TRBV7-8
J: TRBJ2-3
D: TRBD1

DNA: TGTGCCAGCAGTGAAGCGCTTCCCGATCATCAGCCCCAGCATTTT
CDR3: CASSEALPDHQPQHF
size: few
V: TRBV2
J: TRBJ1-5
D: -

DNA: TGTGCCAGCAGTGATCGGGGGCCGGGAGGAGGAGGCTACACCTTC
CDR3: CASSDRGPGGGGYTF
size: -
V: TRBV25-1
J: TRBJ1-2
D: -

DNA: TGTGCCAGCAGTTTAGGGATTGGGACTGAAGCTTTCTTT
CDR3: CASSLGIGTEAFF
size: many
V: TRBV27
J: TRBJ1-1
D: -

DNA: TGTGCCAGTAGTATAGATATTGGGGCAAATAGCAATCAGCCCCAGCATTTT
CDR3: CASSIDIGANSNQPQHF
size: few
V: TRBV19
J: TRBJ1-5
D: -

DNA: TGCAGTGCTAGAGATGTGGGTATGGGTCAGCCCCAGCATTTT
CDR3: CSARDVGMGQPQHF
size: few
V: TRBV20-1
J: TRBJ1-5
D: -

DNA: TGTGCCAGCAGCCCGACACGAGGGGGAAACACCATATATTTT
CDR3: CASSPTRGGNTIYF
size: -
V: TRBV12-3/TRBV12-4
J: TRBJ1-3
D: -

DNA: TGCGCCAGCAGCTTGTCTTGGCAGTCTTCCTACAATGAGCAGTTCTTC
CDR3: CASSLSWQSSYNEQFF
size: -
V: TRBV5-1
J: TRBJ2-1
D: -

DNA: TGCAGCGTGCGGGACAGCCCGTACGAGCAGTACTTC
CDR3: CSVRDSPYEQYF
size: many
V: TRBV29-1
J: TRBJ2-7
D: -

DNA: TGTGCCAGCAGTGAAGAGGGGACCATTAATGAAAAACTGTTTTTT
CDR3: CASSEEGTINEKLFF
size: many
V: TRBV2
J: TRBJ1-4
D: -

DNA: TGTGCCAGCAGCTACGGACAGAGACAGCCCCAGCATTTT
CDR3: CASSYGQRQPQHF
size: few
V: TRBV7-2
J: TRBJ1-5
D: -

DNA: TGTGCCAGCAGCTTGGTAACGGCTAGCGGGAGAGAGACCCAGTACTTC
CDR3: CASSLVTASGRETQYF
size: -
V: TRBV5-6
J: TRBJ2-5
D: TRBD2

DNA: TGTGCCAGCAGGCAACTAGCGAACACCGGGGAGCTGTTTTTT
CDR3: CASRQLANTGELFF
size: many
V: TRBV3-1
J: TRBJ2-2
D: -

DNA: TGTGCCAGCAGCTTAAAACTAGCGGGATACGAGCAGTACTTC
CDR3: CASSLKLAGYEQYF
size: -
V: TRBV7-2
J: TRBJ2-7
D: TRBD2

DNA: TGTGCCTGGAGGGGGACTAGCCGAGAGACCCAGTACTTC
CDR3: CAWRGTSRETQYF
size: many
V: TRBV30
J: TRBJ2-5
D: TRBD2

DNA: TGCGCCAGCAGCTTCACTGAGACCCTAGCCAAAAACATTCAGTACTTC
CDR3: CASSFTETLAKNIQYF
size: few
V: TRBV5-1
J: TRBJ2-4
D: -

DNA: TGTGCCAGCTCGGGGGACGGAGAAGTCTATGGCTACACCTTC
CDR3: CASSGDGEVYGYTF
size: few
V: TRBV18
J: TRBJ1-2
D: -

DNA: TGCAGTGCGCATCAGACAGGGTATCAAGAAAAACTGTTTTTT
CDR3: CSAHQTGYQEKLFF
size: -
V: TRBV20-1
J: TRBJ1-4
D: TRBD1

DNA: TGTGCCAGCTCACCACTACCAGGGGAGACCCAGTACTTC
CDR3: CASSPLPGETQYF
size: many
V: TRBV18
J: TRBJ2-5
D: -

DNA: TGTGCCAGTAGGCCGGGACAGCACCCATCTTCACCCCTCCACTTT
CDR3: CASRPGQHPSSPLHF
size: -
V: TRBV19
J: TRBJ1-6
D: TRBD1

DNA: TGTGCCAGCAGCGAATCCGGGGCCTCCTTAGAGCAGTACTTC
CDR3: CASSESGASLEQYF
size: many
V: TRBV11-2
J: TRBJ2-7
D: -

DNA: TGTGCCAGTCATGGAGGTAGCACCGGGGAGCTGTTTTTT
CDR3: CASHGGSTGELFF
size: -
V: TRBV19
J: TRBJ2-2
D: -

DNA: TGTGCCAGCAGCCCAGTCCTACTTGGCGAGACCCAGTACTTC
CDR3: CASSPVLLGETQYF
size: many
V: TRBV7-2
J: TRBJ2-5
D: -

DNA: TGCAGTGCTGGACAGGGTGGTACCTACGAGCAGTACTTC
CDR3: CSAGQGGTYEQYF
size: -
V: TRBV20-1
J: TRBJ2-7
D: TRBD1